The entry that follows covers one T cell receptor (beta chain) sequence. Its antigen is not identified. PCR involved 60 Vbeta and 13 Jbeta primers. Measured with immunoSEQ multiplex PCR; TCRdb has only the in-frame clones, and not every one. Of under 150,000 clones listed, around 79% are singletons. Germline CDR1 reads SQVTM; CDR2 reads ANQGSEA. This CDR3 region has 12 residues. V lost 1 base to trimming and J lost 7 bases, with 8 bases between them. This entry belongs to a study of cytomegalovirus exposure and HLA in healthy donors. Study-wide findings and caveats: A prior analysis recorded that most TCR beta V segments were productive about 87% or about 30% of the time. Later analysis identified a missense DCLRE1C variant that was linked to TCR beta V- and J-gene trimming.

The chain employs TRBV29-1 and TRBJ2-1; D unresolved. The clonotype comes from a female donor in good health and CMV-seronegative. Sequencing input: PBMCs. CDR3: CSVEGLRNEQFF. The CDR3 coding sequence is TGCAGCGTTGAAGGGCTTCGAAATGAGCAGTTCTTC.